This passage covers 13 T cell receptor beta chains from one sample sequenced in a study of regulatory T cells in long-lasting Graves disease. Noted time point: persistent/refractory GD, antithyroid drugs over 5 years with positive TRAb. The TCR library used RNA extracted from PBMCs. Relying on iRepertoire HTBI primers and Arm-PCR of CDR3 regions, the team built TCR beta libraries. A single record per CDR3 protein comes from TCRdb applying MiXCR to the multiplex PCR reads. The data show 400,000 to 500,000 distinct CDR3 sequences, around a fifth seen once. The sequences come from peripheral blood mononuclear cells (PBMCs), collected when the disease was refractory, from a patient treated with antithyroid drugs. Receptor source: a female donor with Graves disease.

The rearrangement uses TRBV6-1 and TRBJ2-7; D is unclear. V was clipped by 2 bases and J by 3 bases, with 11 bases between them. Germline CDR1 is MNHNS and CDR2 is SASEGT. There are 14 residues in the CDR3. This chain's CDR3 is CASSERQTVYEQYF. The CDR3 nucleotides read TGTGCCAGCAGTGAAAGACAAACAGTCTACGAGCAGTACTTC.

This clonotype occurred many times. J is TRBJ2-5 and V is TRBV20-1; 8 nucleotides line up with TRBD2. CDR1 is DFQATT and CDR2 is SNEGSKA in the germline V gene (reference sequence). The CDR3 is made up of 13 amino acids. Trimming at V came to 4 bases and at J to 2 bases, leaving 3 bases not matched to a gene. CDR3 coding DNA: TGCAGTGCTACCCGGGGGGGGCAAGAGACCCAGTACTTC. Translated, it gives CSATRGGQETQYF.

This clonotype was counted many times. CDR3 amino acids: CASSYSTLRTSAIAKNIQYF. CDR3 coding DNA: TGTGCCAGCAGTTACTCGACCCTACGGACTAGCGCTATAGCCAAAAACATTCAGTACTTC. V is TRBV6-2 or TRBV6-3 and J is TRBJ2-4, with 9 bases lining up with TRBD2. CDR3 size: 20 residues. V dropped 0 bases and J dropped 0; count of bases not matched to a gene: 12. CDR1 MNHEY and CDR2 SVGEGT come from the germline V gene.

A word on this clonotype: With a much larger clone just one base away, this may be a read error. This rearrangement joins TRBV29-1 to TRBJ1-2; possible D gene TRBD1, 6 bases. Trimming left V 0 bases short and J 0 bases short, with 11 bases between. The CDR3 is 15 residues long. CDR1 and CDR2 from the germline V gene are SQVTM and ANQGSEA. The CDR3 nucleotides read TGCAGCGTTGAAGACCTTCAGGGGTCTAACTATGGCTACACCTTC. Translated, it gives CSVEDLQGSNYGYTF.

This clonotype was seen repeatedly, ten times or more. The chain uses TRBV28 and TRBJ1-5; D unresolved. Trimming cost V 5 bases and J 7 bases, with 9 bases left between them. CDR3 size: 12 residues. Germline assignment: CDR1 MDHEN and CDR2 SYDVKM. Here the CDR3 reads CASSTDWQPQHF. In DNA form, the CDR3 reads TGTGCCAGCAGTACCGATTGGCAGCCCCAGCATTTT.

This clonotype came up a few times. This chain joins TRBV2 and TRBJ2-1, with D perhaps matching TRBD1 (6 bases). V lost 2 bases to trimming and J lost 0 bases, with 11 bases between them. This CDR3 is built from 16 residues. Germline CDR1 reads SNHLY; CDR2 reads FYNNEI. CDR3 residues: CASSEIGQISYNEQFF. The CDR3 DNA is TGTGCCAGCAGTGAAATAGGACAGATCTCCTACAATGAGCAGTTCTTC.

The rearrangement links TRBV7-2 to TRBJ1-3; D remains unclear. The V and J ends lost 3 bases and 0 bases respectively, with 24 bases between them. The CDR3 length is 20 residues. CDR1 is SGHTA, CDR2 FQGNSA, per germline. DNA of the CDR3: TGTGCCAGCAGCTTCCTGGGTCTCGACCGGGGTACCAGCTCTGGAAACACCATATATTTT. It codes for CASSFLGLDRGTSSGNTIYF.

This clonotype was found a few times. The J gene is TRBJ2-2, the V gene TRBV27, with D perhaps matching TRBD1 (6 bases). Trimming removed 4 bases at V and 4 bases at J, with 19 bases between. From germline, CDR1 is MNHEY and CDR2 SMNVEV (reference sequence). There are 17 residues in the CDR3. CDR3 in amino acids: CASSSSIIGQITGELFF. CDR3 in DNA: TGTGCCAGCAGTTCGTCGATCATTGGACAGATCACCGGGGAGCTGTTTTTT.

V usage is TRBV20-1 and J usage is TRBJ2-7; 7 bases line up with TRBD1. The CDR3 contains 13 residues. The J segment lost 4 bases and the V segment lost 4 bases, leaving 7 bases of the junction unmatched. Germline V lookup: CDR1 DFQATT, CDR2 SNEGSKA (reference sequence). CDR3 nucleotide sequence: TGCAGTGCTACTAAAGACAGGGAGTACGAGCAGTACTTC. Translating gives CSATKDREYEQYF.

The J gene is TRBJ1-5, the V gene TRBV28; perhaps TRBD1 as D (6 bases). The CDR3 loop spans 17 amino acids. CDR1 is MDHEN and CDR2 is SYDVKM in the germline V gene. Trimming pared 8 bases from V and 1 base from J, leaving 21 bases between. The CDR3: CASSPPGAGGSNQPQHF. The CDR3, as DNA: TGTGCCAGCTCACCACCAGGGGCGGGGGGAAGCAATCAGCCCCAGCATTTT.

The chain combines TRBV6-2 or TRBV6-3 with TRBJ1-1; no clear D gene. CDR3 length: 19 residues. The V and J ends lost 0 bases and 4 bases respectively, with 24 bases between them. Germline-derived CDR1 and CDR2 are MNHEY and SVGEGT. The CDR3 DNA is TGTGCCAGCAGTTACTCGGTCCGAACGAATGATTTGAGAGGCACTGAAGCTTTCTTT. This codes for CASSYSVRTNDLRGTEAFF.

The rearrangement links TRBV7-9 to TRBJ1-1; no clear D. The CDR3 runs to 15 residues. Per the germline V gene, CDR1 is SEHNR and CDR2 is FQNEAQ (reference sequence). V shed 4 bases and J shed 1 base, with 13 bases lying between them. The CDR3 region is CASSSAPPSNTEAFF. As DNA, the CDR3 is TGTGCCAGCAGCTCCGCCCCCCCTTCGAACACTGAAGCTTTCTTT.

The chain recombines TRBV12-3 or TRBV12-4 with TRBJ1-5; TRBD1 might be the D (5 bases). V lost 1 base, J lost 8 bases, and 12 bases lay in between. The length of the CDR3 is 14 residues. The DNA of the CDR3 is TGTGCCAGCAGTTTAGGTCCAGGGAGGGAGCCCCAGCATTTT. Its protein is CASSLGPGREPQHF.